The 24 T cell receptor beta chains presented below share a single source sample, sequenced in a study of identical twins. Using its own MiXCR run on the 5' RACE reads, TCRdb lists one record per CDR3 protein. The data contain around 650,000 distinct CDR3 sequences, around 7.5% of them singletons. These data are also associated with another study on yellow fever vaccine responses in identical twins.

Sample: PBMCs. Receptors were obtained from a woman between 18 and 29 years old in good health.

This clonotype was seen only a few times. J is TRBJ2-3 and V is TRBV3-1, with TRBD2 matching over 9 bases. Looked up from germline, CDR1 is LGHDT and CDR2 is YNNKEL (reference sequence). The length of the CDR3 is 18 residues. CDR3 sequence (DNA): TGTACCTTCTGTTTACGGGCTAGCGGGATCAAGGGTACAGATACGCAGTATTTT. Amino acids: CTFCLRASGIKGTDTQYF.

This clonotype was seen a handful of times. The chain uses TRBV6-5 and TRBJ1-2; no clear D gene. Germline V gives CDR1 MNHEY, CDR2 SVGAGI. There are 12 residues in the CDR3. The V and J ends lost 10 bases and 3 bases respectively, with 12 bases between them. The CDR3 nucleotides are TGTGCCACCGTAACCGGGTACTATGGCTACACCTTC. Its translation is CATVTGYYGYTF.

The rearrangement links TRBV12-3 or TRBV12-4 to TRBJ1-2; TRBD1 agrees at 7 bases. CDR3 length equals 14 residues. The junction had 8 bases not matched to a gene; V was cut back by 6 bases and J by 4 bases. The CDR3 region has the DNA TGTGCCAGCAGGGCGGGAAGGGACAGCTATGGCTACACCTTC. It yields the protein CASRAGRDSYGYTF.

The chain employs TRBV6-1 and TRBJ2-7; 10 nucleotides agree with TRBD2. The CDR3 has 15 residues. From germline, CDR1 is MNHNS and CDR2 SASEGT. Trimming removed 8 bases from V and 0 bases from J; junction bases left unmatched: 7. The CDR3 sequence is CASRQGLADSYEQYF. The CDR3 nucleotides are TGTGCCAGCCGACAAGGACTAGCGGACTCCTACGAGCAGTACTTC.

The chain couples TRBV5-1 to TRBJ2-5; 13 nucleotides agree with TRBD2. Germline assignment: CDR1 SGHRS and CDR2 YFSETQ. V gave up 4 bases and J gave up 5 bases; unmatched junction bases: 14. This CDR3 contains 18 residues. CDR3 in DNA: TGCGCCAGCAGCATTGGGCGGACTAGCGGGGGCCCCGAGGAGACCCAGTACTTC. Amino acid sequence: CASSIGRTSGGPEETQYF.

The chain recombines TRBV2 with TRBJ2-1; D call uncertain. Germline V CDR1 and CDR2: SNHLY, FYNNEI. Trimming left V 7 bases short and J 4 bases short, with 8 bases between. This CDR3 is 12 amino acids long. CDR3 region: CASTKAYNEQFF. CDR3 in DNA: TGTGCCAGCACCAAAGCGTACAATGAGCAGTTCTTC. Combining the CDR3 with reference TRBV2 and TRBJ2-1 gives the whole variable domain EPEVTQTPSHQVTQMGQEVILRCVPISNHLYFYWYRQILGQKVEFLVSFYNNEISEKSEIFDDQFSVERPDGSNFTLKIRSTKLEDSAMYFCASTKAYNEQFFGPGTRLTVL.

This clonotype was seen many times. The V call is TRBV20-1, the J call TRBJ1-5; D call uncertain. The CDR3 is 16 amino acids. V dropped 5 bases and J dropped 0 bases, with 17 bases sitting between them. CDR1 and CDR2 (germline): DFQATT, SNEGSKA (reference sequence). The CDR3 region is CSAPNPTGGSNQPQHF. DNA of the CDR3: TGCAGTGCTCCAAATCCGACGGGAGGTAGCAATCAGCCCCAGCATTTT.

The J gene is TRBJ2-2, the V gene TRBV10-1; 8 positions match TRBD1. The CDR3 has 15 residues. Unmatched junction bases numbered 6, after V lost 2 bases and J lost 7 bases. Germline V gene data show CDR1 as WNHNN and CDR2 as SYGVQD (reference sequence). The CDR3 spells CASSEGRGPIGELFF. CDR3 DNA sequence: TGCGCCAGCAGTGAGGGCAGGGGGCCGATCGGGGAGCTGTTTTTT.

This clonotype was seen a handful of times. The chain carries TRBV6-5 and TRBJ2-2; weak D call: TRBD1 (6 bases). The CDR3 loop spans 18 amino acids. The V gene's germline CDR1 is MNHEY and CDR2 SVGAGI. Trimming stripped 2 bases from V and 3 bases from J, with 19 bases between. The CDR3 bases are TGTGCCAGCAGTTACCTCTCGCCTGGGCAGGGGTACACCGGGGAGCTGTTTTTT. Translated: CASSYLSPGQGYTGELFF.

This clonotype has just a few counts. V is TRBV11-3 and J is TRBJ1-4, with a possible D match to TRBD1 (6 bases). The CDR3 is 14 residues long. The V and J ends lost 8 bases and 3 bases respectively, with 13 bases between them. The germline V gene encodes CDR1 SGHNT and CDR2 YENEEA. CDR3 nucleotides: TGTGCCAGCGGAGGGGGTCTTGCTAATGAAAAACTGTTTTTT. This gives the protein CASGGGLANEKLFF.

CDR3 nucleotides: TGTGCCATCAGAGAATCACGGACCAACACAGATACGCAGTATTTT. Amino acid sequence: CAIRESRTNTDTQYF. The V and J genes are TRBV10-3 and TRBJ2-3; D is ambiguous. Germline assignment: CDR1 ENHRY and CDR2 SYGVKD. This CDR3 is 15 amino acids long. The ends were cut back, 6 bases at V and 2 bases at J, with 15 bases in the middle.

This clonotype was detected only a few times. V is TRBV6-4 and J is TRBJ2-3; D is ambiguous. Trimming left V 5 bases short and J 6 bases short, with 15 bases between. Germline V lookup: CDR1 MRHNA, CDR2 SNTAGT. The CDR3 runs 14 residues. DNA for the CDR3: TGTGCCAGCAGTCCAACGTTCGCGGAGGATACGCAGTATTTT. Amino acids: CASSPTFAEDTQYF.

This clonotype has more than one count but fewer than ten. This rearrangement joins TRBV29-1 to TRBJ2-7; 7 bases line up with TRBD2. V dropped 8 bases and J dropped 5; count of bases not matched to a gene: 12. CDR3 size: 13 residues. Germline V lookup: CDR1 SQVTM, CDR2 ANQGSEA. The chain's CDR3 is CSSWAGAVDEQYF. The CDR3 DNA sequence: TGCAGCAGCTGGGCGGGAGCTGTCGACGAGCAGTACTTC.

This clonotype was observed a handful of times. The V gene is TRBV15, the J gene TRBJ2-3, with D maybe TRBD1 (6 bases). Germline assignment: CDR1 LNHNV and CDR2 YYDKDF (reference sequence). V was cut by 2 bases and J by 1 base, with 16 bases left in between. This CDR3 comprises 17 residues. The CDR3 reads CATSRQQGWGRTDTQYF. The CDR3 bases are TGTGCCACCAGCAGACAACAGGGATGGGGCCGCACAGATACGCAGTATTTT.

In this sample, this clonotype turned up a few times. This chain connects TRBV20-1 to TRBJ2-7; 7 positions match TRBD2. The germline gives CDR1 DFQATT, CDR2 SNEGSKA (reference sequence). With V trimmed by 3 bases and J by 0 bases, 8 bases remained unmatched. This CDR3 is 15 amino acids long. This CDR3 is CSASVGGSLSYEQYF. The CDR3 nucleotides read TGCAGTGCTAGTGTCGGCGGGAGCCTCTCCTACGAGCAGTACTTC.

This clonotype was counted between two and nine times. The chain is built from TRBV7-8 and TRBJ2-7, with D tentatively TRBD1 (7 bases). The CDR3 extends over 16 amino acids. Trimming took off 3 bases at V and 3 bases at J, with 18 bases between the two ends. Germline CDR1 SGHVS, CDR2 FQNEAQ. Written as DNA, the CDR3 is TGTGCCAGCAGCTTTAAGACGACAGGGACTTTCTACGAGCAGTACTTC. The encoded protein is CASSFKTTGTFYEQYF.

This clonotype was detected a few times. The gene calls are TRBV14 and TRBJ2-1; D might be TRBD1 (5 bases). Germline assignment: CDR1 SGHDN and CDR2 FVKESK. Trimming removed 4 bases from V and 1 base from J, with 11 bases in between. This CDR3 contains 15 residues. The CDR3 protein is CASSLYRNSYNEQFF. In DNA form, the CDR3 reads TGTGCCAGCAGCCTATACAGGAATTCCTACAATGAGCAGTTCTTC. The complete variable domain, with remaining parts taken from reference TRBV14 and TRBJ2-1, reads EAGVTQFPSHSVIEKGQTVTLRCDPISGHDNLYWYRRVMGKEIKFLLHFVKESKQDESGMPNNRFLAERTGGTYSTLKVQPAELEDSGVYFCASSLYRNSYNEQFFGPGTRLTVL.

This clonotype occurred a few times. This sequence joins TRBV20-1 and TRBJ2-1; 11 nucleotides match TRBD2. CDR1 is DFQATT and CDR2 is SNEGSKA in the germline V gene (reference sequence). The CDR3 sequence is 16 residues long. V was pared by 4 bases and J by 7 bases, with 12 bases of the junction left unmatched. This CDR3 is CSAISQLAGVSNEQFF. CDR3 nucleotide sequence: TGCAGTGCTATATCCCAACTAGCGGGAGTTAGTAATGAGCAGTTCTTC.

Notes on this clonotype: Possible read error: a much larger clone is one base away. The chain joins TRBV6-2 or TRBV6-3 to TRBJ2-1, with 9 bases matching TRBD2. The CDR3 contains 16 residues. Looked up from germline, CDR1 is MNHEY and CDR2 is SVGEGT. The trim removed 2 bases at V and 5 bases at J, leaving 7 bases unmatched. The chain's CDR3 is CASSYTGTSSNNEQFF. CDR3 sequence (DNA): TGTGCCAGCAGTTACACAGGGACTAGCTCTAACAATGAGCAGTTCTTC.

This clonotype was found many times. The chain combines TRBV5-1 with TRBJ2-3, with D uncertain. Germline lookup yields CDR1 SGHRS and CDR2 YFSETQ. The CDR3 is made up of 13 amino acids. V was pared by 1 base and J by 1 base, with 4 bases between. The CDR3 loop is CASSLRGTDTQYF. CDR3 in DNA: TGCGCCAGCAGCTTGAGAGGCACAGATACGCAGTATTTT.

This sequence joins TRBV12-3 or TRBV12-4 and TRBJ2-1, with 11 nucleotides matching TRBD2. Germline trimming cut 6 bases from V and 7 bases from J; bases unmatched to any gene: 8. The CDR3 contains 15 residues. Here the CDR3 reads CASSHSSGRRNEQFF. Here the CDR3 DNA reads TGTGCCAGCAGCCACTCTAGCGGGAGGCGGAATGAGCAGTTCTTC.

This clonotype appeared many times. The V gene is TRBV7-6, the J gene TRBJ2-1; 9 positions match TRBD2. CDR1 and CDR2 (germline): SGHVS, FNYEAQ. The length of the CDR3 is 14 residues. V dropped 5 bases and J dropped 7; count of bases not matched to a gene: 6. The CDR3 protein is CASSPAGLANEQFF. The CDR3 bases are TGTGCCAGCAGCCCGGCGGGACTAGCTAATGAGCAGTTCTTC.

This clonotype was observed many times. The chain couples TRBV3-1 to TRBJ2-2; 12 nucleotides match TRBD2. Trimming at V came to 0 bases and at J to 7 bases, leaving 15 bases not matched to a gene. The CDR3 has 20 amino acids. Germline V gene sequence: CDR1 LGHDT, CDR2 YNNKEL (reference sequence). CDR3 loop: CASSQDLGGWTSGNGGELFF. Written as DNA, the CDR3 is TGTGCCAGCAGCCAAGATCTAGGAGGCTGGACTAGCGGGAATGGCGGGGAGCTGTTTTTT.

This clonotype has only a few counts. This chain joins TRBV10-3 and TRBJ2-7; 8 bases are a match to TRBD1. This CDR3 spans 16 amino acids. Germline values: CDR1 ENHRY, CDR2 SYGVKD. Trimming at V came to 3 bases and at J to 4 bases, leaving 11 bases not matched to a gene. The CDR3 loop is CAISDPLSQGAYEQYF. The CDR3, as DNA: TGTGCCATCAGTGACCCCCTGTCCCAGGGGGCGTACGAGCAGTACTTC.